The rows below give T cell receptor beta chains drawn from one sample of a study of blood T cell repertoires in COVID-19. The data were produced by immunoSEQ multiplex PCR, yet TCRdb's version contains in-frame clones alone and is incomplete. The sample consists of over 200,000 clones, 88% of them appearing once. The sample consisted of peripheral blood. The source is a woman between 55 and 75 years old with acute or convalescent COVID-19. Each CDR3 is given with its conserved first and last residue. The order of the fields is D gene, V gene, clone size, J gene, CDR3 length, CDR3 DNA, CDR3 protein. The D gene is left open where the match is weak. Expanded clones get a size class; other rows say once, few or many, or leave the size out.

>TRBD1|TRBV7-2|NA|TRBJ1-3|14
TGTGCCAGCAGCCCACAGGGGGGAGGAAACACCATATATTTT
CASSPQGGGNTIYF
>NA|TRBV9|NA|TRBJ2-5|17
TGTGCCAGCAGCCCTCTCCCTAGCGCCGGAGGCCAAGAGACCCAGTACTTC
CASSPLPSAGGQETQYF
>TRBD2|TRBV18|NA|TRBJ2-5|18
TGTGCCAGCTCACGGAGTTTGGAGACTAGCGGGAAGGGAGAGACCCAGTACTTC
CASSRSLETSGKGETQYF
>NA|TRBV6-2/TRBV6-3|NA|TRBJ1-5|17
TGTGCCAGCAGTTACTCGGCCGGGGGGCATAGCAATCAGCCCCAGCATTTT
CASSYSAGGHSNQPQHF
>NA|TRBV19|once|TRBJ1-6|15
TGTGCCAGTAGTCCCCGGACAGAAAGTTATTCACCCCTCCACTTT
CASSPRTESYSPLHF
>TRBD1|TRBV6-5|once|TRBJ1-5|15
TGTGCCAGCATGGGGCAGGGGGGCAGCAATCAGCCCCAGCATTTT
CASMGQGGSNQPQHF
>NA|TRBV19|NA|TRBJ2-1|16
TGTGCCAGTAGTAGTCCCGGGAAAAAGGGATACAATGAGCAGTTCTTC
CASSSPGKKGYNEQFF
>TRBD1|TRBV29-1|NA|TRBJ2-4|14
TGCAGCATCGCCCCGGGACAGGGAAAAAACATTCAGTACTTC
CSIAPGQGKNIQYF
>NA|TRBV19|NA|TRBJ1-5|14
TGTGCCAGTAGTATTAAGACAGGAAATCAGCCCCAGCATTTT
CASSIKTGNQPQHF
>NA|TRBV28|NA|TRBJ2-7|13
TGTGCCAGCAACCAGGGGGGCTCCTACGAGCAGTACTTC
CASNQGGSYEQYF
>TRBD2|TRBV6-6|NA|TRBJ2-7|16
TGTGCCAGCAGTTGGAGCGGGGGGTCAAGCTCCTACGAGCAGTACTTC
CASSWSGGSSSYEQYF
>NA|TRBV6-5|NA|TRBJ1-2|15
TGTGCCAGCAGTTACTCGAGGACAACTAACTATGGCTACACCTTC
CASSYSRTTNYGYTF
>NA|TRBV3-1/TRBV3-2|NA|TRBJ1-2|12
TGTGCCAGCAGCCAGGGCGATTATGGCTACACCTTC
CASSQGDYGYTF
>TRBD1|TRBV2|large|TRBJ1-1|14
TGTGCCAGCAGGGAGGACAGGGTCTGGACTGAAGCTTTCTTT
CASREDRVWTEAFF
>NA|TRBV30|NA|TRBJ1-6|16
TGTGCCTGGACCCTAAGCTGGGGCGCTAATAATTCACCCCTCCACTTT
CAWTLSWGANNSPLHF
>NA|TRBV15|NA|TRBJ1-1|12
TGTGCCACCGGAGGGCAGACCACTGAAGCTTTCTTT
CATGGQTTEAFF
>TRBD2|TRBV5-1|NA|TRBJ2-3|19
TGCGCCAGCAGCTTCTTATGGGATGGGCTAGCGGGATCTGGTGGTACGCAGTATTTT
CASSFLWDGLAGSGGTQYF
>NA|TRBV7-9|few|TRBJ1-4|13
TGTGCCAGCAGCCGGGGGATCAATGAAAAACTGTTTTTT
CASSRGINEKLFF
>NA|TRBV7-8|NA|TRBJ2-7|20
TGTGCCAGCAGCTCCTACCTAATCCAGACTAGGCAAGGGGTCTACTACGAGCAGTACTTC
CASSSYLIQTRQGVYYEQYF
>TRBD1|TRBV11-2|NA|TRBJ1-4|17
TGTGCCAGCAGCGCGCCGGGACAGGGGCGAAAAGATGAAAAACTGTTTTTT
CASSAPGQGRKDEKLFF
>NA|TRBV19|few|TRBJ1-1|14
TGTGCCAGTAGTTGGCAGGGGATGAACACTGAAGCTTTCTTT
CASSWQGMNTEAFF
>TRBD2|TRBV19|NA|TRBJ2-3|22
TGTGCCAGTAGTATATCGGGGTGGACAGGGCTAACTAGCGGGGGGTTCCGCGATACGCAGTATTTT
CASSISGWTGLTSGGFRDTQYF
>NA|TRBV5-6|NA|TRBJ2-7|14
TGTGCCAGCAGCTTGGCTCCCAGGCGCCACGAGCAGTACTTC
CASSLAPRRHEQYF
>NA|TRBV6-1|NA|TRBJ2-4|13
TGTGCCGCTCAGGGCCCGGACAGAAACATTCAGTACTTC
CAAQGPDRNIQYF
>TRBD2|TRBV19|NA|TRBJ2-1|16
TGTGCCAGTAGTATTGGGCGGGAGTGGTCCTACAATGAGCAGTTCTTC
CASSIGREWSYNEQFF
>TRBD2|TRBV3-1/TRBV3-2|NA|TRBJ2-1|19
TGTGCCAGCAGTCGAACACCATCCATGAGCGGGAGACTCTACAATGAGCAGTTCTTC
CASSRTPSMSGRLYNEQFF
>TRBD2|TRBV11-3|NA|TRBJ2-1|15
TGTGCCAGCAGCCAAAGACTAGCGGGCAACAATGAGCAGTTCTTC
CASSQRLAGNNEQFF
>TRBD1|TRBV6-5|once|TRBJ1-5|14
TGTGCCAGCAGCCGGACAGGAGAAGGTCAGCCCCAGCATTTT
CASSRTGEGQPQHF
>TRBD2|TRBV6-4|few|TRBJ2-3|16
TGTGCCAGCAGTGAGTTTAGCGGGAGATTTCCAGATACGCAGTATTTT
CASSEFSGRFPDTQYF
>NA|TRBV6-6|NA|TRBJ1-1|13
TGTGCCAGCAGTGATCCCACAGGGACTGAAGCTTTCTTT
CASSDPTGTEAFF
>NA|TRBV6-5|NA|TRBJ2-4|11
TGTGCCAGCAGAACAGGTGAAATTCAGTACTTC
CASRTGEIQYF
>TRBD2|TRBV5-1|NA|TRBJ2-3|15
TGCGCCAGCAGCTTAAGCGGGGGGGTCACAGATACGCAGTATTTT
CASSLSGGVTDTQYF
>NA|TRBV5-6|NA|TRBJ1-5|15
TGTGCCAGCAGCCCGAGCGCGGTCCGCAATCAGCCCCAGCATTTT
CASSPSAVRNQPQHF
>NA|TRBV10-1|NA|TRBJ1-1|14
TGCGCCAGCAGTGCTTCGGGTTTGAACACTGAAGCTTTCTTT
CASSASGLNTEAFF
>TRBD2|TRBV30|NA|TRBJ2-1|14
TGTGCCTGGGTCTCGGGACTAGCGGGAGGGGAGCAGTTCTTC
CAWVSGLAGGEQFF
>TRBD1|TRBV5-5|NA|TRBJ2-1|13
TGTGCCAGCAGCTTCGACAGGGGTAATGAGCAGTTCTTC
CASSFDRGNEQFF
>TRBD2|TRBV6-2/TRBV6-3|NA|TRBJ2-2|15
TGTGCCAGCAGACCTAGCGGGAGAGAGACCGGGGAGCTGTTTTTT
CASRPSGRETGELFF
>TRBD2|TRBV18|NA|TRBJ2-4|18
TGTGCCAGCTCACCATTAAGGACTAGCGGGACCGTAGAAAACATTCAGTACTTC
CASSPLRTSGTVENIQYF
>NA|TRBV7-8|NA|TRBJ1-3|15
TGTGCCAGCAGCTCCCAGACAGGACGAGGAAACACCATATATTTT
CASSSQTGRGNTIYF
>NA|TRBV27|NA|TRBJ1-2|12
TGTGCCAGCAGTCCAAACAGCTATGGCTACACCTTC
CASSPNSYGYTF